This TCR beta chain was documented in a study of T cell changes during pregnancy in multiple sclerosis. Sequenced by immunoSEQ multiplex PCR; TCRdb stores in-frame clones only, minus some. Of approximately 71,000 clones listed, just over 90% are singletons. Deletions cut 4 bases from V and 5 bases from J, with 10 bases between. The V gene's germline CDR1 is SGHRS and CDR2 YFSETQ. The CDR3 totals 13 residues. The source material was peripheral blood, sampled in the third trimester of pregnancy. The source of this sequence is a female donor with multiple sclerosis, enrolled in a pregnancy study. The genes are TRBV5-1 and TRBJ2-1, with TRBD2 as a possible D gene (5 bases). In DNA form, the CDR3 reads TGCGCCAGCAGCGCCAGCGGCGACAATGAGCAGTTCTTC. Translated, it gives CASSASGDNEQFF.